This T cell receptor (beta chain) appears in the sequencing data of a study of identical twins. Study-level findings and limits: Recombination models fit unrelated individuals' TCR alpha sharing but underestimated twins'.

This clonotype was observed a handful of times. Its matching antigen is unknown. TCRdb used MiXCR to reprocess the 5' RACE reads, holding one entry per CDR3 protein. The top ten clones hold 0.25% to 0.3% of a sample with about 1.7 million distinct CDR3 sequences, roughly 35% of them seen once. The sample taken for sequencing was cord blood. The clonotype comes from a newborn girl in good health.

The DNA for the CDR3 is TGTGCCATCAAGGGGAGGCGAGATACGCAGTATTTT. Translation gives CAIKGRRDTQYF. The J gene is TRBJ2-3, the V gene TRBV10-3; tentatively, D is TRBD2 (6 bases). From germline, CDR1 is ENHRY and CDR2 SYGVKD. V was shortened by 7 bases and J by 5 bases, with 10 bases between the two germline ends. The CDR3 sequence is 12 residues long.